Shown below are 4 T cell receptor beta chains from a single sample sequenced in a study of cytomegalovirus exposure and HLA in healthy donors. 60 Vbeta and 13 Jbeta primers were used in PCR. Some clones are missing from TCRdb's copy, which holds only in-frame ones; the method was immunoSEQ multiplex PCR. The profile shows over 65,000 clones, roughly two thirds of them singletons. Sequencing used PBMCs. These receptors originate from a woman aged 45-60 years in good health and CMV-seropositive.

The CDR3 here is CASGSGGFIGELFF. CDR3 nucleotide sequence: TGTGCCAGCGGTAGCGGGGGGTTTATCGGGGAGCTGTTTTTT. V gene TRBV28 combines with J gene TRBJ2-2, with 10 bases matching TRBD2. Losses at the gene ends were 8 bases for V and 7 bases for J; bases not matched to a gene: 7. The CDR3 is 14 residues long. The germline V gene has CDR1 MDHEN and CDR2 SYDVKM.

There are a few counts of this clone. The V call is TRBV29-1, the J call TRBJ2-2; 16 nucleotides line up with TRBD2. Trimming removed 3 bases from V and 9 bases from J; junction bases left unmatched: 4. This CDR3 is built from 15 residues. Germline V CDR1 and CDR2: SQVTM, ANQGSEA. The CDR3: CSVDGTSGGARELFF. CDR3 coding DNA: TGCAGCGTTGATGGGACTAGCGGGGGGGCAAGGGAGCTGTTTTTT.

The chain combines TRBV27 with TRBJ2-3; tentatively, D is TRBD2 (6 bases). Germline assignment: CDR1 MNHEY and CDR2 SMNVEV (reference sequence). This CDR3 region has 14 residues. Trimming left V 3 bases short and J 2 bases short, with 9 bases between. CDR3 protein: CASSFPSATDTQYF. The CDR3 DNA reads as TGTGCCAGCAGTTTCCCTAGCGCCACAGATACGCAGTATTTT.

A remark on this clone: The junction differs from germline at one of its ends, possibly a read error. The chain couples TRBV7-9 to TRBJ2-2; D remains unclear. From germline, CDR1 is SEHNR and CDR2 FQNEAQ (reference sequence). The CDR3 spans 12 residues. CDR3 nucleotide sequence: TGTTCCAGCAGCCCCCTCCCCGGGGAGCTGTTTTTT. Residues: CSSSPLPGELFF. The full variable domain, rest sourced from reference TRBV7-9 and TRBJ2-2, is DTGVSQNPRHKITKRGQNVTFRCDPISEHNRLYWYRQTLGQGPEFLTYFQNEAQLEKSRLLSDRFSAERPKGSFSTLEIQRTEQGDSAMYLCSSSPLPGELFFGEGSRLTVL.